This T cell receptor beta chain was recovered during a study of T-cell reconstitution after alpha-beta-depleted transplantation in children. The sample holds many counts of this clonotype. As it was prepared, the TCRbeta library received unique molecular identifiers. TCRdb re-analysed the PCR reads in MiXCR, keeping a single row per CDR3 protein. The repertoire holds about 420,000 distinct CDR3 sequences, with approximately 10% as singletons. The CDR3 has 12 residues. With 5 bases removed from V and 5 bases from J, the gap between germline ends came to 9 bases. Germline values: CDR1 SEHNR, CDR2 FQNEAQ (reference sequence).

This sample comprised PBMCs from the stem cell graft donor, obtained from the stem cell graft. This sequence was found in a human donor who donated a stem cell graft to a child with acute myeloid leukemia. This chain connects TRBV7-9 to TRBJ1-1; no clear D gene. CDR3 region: CASSTEKTEAFF. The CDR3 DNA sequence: TGTGCCAGCAGCACAGAGAAGACTGAAGCTTTCTTT.